A selection of T cell receptor beta chains follows, all from one sample in a study of blood T cell repertoires in COVID-19. Only in-frame clones appear in the TCRdb table, and some are missing; sequencing was by immunoSEQ multiplex PCR. The sample contains 75,000 to 90,000 clones, less than 85% of which appear only once. Material: peripheral blood. The receptors stem from a human donor in a cohort sampled during active COVID-19. Both conserved end residues are part of each CDR3. A D gene is named only where the DNA matches it firmly. Clone size is given for some rows only: seen once, a few or many times, or a class if the clone is expanded.

>-|TRBV10-3|TRBJ2-1|-
CAISSNRGEGYNEQFF
TGTGCCATCAGTTCCAATAGGGGGGAGGGCTACAATGAGCAGTTCTTC
>-|TRBV5-4|TRBJ1-1|-
CASSLTSLRATEAFF
TGTGCCAGCAGCTTGACCAGCCTCAGGGCCACTGAAGCTTTCTTT
>-|TRBV7-2|TRBJ1-1|-
CASSLQGTMNTEAFF
TGTGCCAGCAGCTTACAGGGAACAATGAACACTGAAGCTTTCTTT
>TRBD1|TRBV18|TRBJ1-3|-
CASTLDRGSDTIYF
TGTGCCAGCACCCTAGACAGGGGGTCGGACACCATATATTTT
>TRBD2|TRBV9|TRBJ2-3|-
CASSVGLAGGTDTQYF
TGTGCCAGCAGCGTAGGACTAGCGGGAGGCACAGATACGCAGTATTTT
>TRBD2|TRBV11-2|TRBJ2-1|-
CASSLPLAGNNEQFF
TGTGCCAGCAGCTTACCCCTAGCGGGGAACAATGAGCAGTTCTTC
>-|TRBV9|TRBJ2-1|-
CASSVASAGPEQFF
TGTGCCAGCAGCGTAGCCTCTGCGGGCCCCGAGCAGTTCTTC
>TRBD2|TRBV6-5|TRBJ2-7|few
CASSREGLYEQYF
TGTGCCAGCAGCCGGGAGGGCCTGTACGAGCAGTACTTC
>TRBD2|TRBV11-3|TRBJ2-2|-
CASSLRLAGAGELFF
TGTGCCAGCAGTCTCCGACTAGCGGGAGCCGGGGAGCTGTTTTTT
>TRBD1|TRBV6-2/TRBV6-3|TRBJ1-2|-
CASSSGQERYGYTF
TGTGCCAGCAGTTCCGGACAGGAACGTTATGGCTACACCTTC
>-|TRBV6-6|TRBJ2-1|-
CASSYLGAAGEQFF
TGTGCCAGCAGTTACTTGGGGGCCGCCGGTGAGCAGTTCTTC
>TRBD1|TRBV5-6|TRBJ2-7|-
CASSPGTGTYEQYF
TGTGCCAGCAGCCCCGGGACAGGTACCTACGAGCAGTACTTC
>-|TRBV14|TRBJ2-1|-
CASSQDWGTYNEQFF
TGTGCCAGCAGCCAAGATTGGGGCACCTACAATGAGCAGTTCTTC
>TRBD1|TRBV29-1|TRBJ1-5|-
CSVGVQGAGQPQHF
TGCAGCGTTGGGGTTCAGGGGGCCGGTCAGCCCCAGCATTTT
>TRBD2|TRBV10-3|TRBJ2-7|-
CAISENPGLAGVRQYF
TGTGCCATCAGTGAAAATCCGGGACTAGCGGGAGTGCGGCAGTACTTC
>-|TRBV29-1|TRBJ1-1|-
CSVEVGRGEAFF
TGCAGCGTTGAGGTCGGCAGGGGAGAAGCTTTCTTT
>-|TRBV7-9|TRBJ1-1|-
CASSFQGTEAFF
TGTGCCAGCAGCTTTCAGGGGACTGAAGCTTTCTTT
>-|TRBV6-2/TRBV6-3|TRBJ2-1|-
CASSYPVGEQFF
TGTGCCAGCAGTTACCCGGTCGGGGAGCAGTTCTTC
>-|TRBV7-2|TRBJ1-6|few
CASSTRLENSPLHF
TGTGCCAGCAGCACCCGACTGGAGAATTCACCCCTCCACTTT
>-|TRBV28|TRBJ1-4|-
CASSETATNEKLFF
TGTGCCAGCAGTGAAACAGCAACTAATGAAAAACTGTTTTTT
>TRBD2|TRBV5-1|TRBJ2-5|-
CASSPRLAGETQYF
TGCGCCAGCAGCCCAAGACTAGCGGGAGAGACCCAGTACTTC
>TRBD1|TRBV5-1|TRBJ2-2|-
CASSLVAGGAGELFF
TGCGCCAGCAGCTTGGTGGCAGGGGGCGCCGGGGAGCTGTTTTTT